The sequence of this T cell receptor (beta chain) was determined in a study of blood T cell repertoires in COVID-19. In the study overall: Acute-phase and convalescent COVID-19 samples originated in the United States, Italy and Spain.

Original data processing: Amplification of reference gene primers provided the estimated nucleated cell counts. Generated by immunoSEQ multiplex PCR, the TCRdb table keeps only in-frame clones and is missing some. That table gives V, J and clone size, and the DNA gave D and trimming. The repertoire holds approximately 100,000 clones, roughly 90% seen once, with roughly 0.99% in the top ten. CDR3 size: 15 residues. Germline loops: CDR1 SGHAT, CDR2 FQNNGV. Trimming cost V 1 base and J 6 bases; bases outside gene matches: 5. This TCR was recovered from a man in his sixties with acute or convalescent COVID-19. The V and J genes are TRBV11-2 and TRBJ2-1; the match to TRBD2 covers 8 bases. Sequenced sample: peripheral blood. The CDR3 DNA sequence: TGTGCCAGCAGCTTAGCGGGAGGGCCGGGCAATGAGCAGTTCTTC. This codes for CASSLAGGPGNEQFF.